This TCR beta chain was found in a study of blood T cells in healthy people across ages. This clonotype was seen a single time. Its antigen is undetermined. Overall study results and limits: Estimates of total diversity, which came from one million sequenced T cells, were considered to be underestimates.

A second roughly 7 to 12 cycle PCR used barcoded and J-beta primers. Each cDNA was tagged by a template-switch adaptor containing 12 random nucleotides. TCRdb re-derived calls from the 5' RACE reads in MiXCR, one entry per CDR3 protein. This table has fewer than 2,000,000 distinct CDR3 sequences, around 36% appearing once. The clonotype comes from a woman between 25 and 40 years old in good health. Sequencing input: blood.

The CDR3 loop is CASSEVGLSTDTQYF. CDR3 nucleotides: TGTGCCAGCAGTGAAGTAGGACTCAGCACAGATACGCAGTATTTT. The V call is TRBV2, the J call TRBJ2-3; weak D call: TRBD2 (5 bases). Germline V CDR1 and CDR2: SNHLY, FYNNEI. This CDR3 spans 15 amino acids. V was shortened by 1 base and J by 0 bases, with 8 bases between the two germline ends.